These 11 T cell receptor beta chains originate from one sample sequenced in a study of T cells in Graves' hyperthyroidism and ophthalmopathy. RNA transcripts were the template for amplifying TCR beta CDR3 regions. Primed by the HTBI set, a first-round RT-PCR was run on the TCR CDR3. MiXCR was run by TCRdb on the multiplex PCR reads, yielding one entry per CDR3 protein. The sample shows around 190,000 distinct CDR3 sequences, around 15% of them seen only once. Sequencing input: blood. These receptors were collected from a woman in her 50s with Graves' hyperthyroidism.

This clonotype was detected ten times or more. As DNA, the CDR3 is TGTGCCAGCAGTTACGGCCCAGGGCTAGGATCTGGAAACACCATATATTTT. It specifies CASSYGPGLGSGNTIYF. The rearrangement joins TRBV6-1 to TRBJ1-3, with a possible D match to TRBD1 (5 bases). The CDR3 extends over 17 amino acids. Germline CDR1 and CDR2: MNHNS and SASEGT. Trimming shortened V by 5 bases and J by 1 base, and 18 bases separated the two germline ends.

Ten or more counts support this clonotype. The chain uses TRBV6-1 and TRBJ2-3; D might be TRBD1 (5 bases). The CDR3 length is 12 residues. Between the trimmed V and J ends, which lost 6 bases and 1 base, there was a span of 5 bases. CDR1 MNHNS and CDR2 SASEGT come from the germline V gene. The CDR3 is CASRTGTDTQYF. In nucleotides, the CDR3 is TGTGCCAGCAGGACAGGCACAGATACGCAGTATTTT.

The table lists this clonotype with many counts. V gene TRBV5-1 combines with J gene TRBJ2-3, with D possibly matching TRBD2 (7 bases). Between the trimmed V and J ends, which lost 3 bases and 3 bases, there was a span of 11 bases. This CDR3 is 14 amino acids long. Germline V lookup: CDR1 SGHRS, CDR2 YFSETQ. CDR3 bases: TGCGCCAGCAGCTATGGGAGGGGGACAGATACGCAGTATTTT. Its protein is CASSYGRGTDTQYF.

The rearrangement joins TRBV20-1 to TRBJ1-5, with D uncertain. The germline V gene has CDR1 DFQATT and CDR2 SNEGSKA (reference sequence). Trimming took off 4 bases at V and 1 base at J, with 8 bases between the two ends. The CDR3 runs 13 residues. The CDR3 DNA is TGCAGTGCTAACGTAATGAGCAATCAGCCCCAGCATTTT. Its protein is CSANVMSNQPQHF.

This clonotype has ten or more counts. The CDR3 reads CASIVANTGELFF. CDR3 DNA sequence: TGTGCCAGCATAGTCGCGAACACCGGGGAGCTGTTTTTT. The J gene is TRBJ2-2, the V gene TRBV2; D is unclear. The V end was cut by 7 bases, the J end by 0 bases, with 6 bases between. CDR1 and CDR2 (germline): SNHLY, FYNNEI. CDR3 size: 13 residues.

This clonotype was recorded many times. The J gene is TRBJ1-4, the V gene TRBV7-3; no reliable D call. CDR1 and CDR2 (germline): SGHTA, FQGTGA. The CDR3 contains 20 residues. With 5 bases removed from V and 2 bases from J, the gap between germline ends came to 27 bases. CDR3 nucleotide sequence: TGTGCCAGCAGCGCGATCCCATTTAAATTCCTCCTACACACTAATGAAAAACTGTTTTTT. It translates to CASSAIPFKFLLHTNEKLFF.

This clonotype has ten or more counts. V usage is TRBV19 and J usage is TRBJ1-1, with D hard to call. CDR3 length: 9 residues. Germline CDR1 and CDR2: LNHDA and SQIVND (reference sequence). Trimming stripped 8 bases from V and 6 bases from J, with 4 bases between. CDR3 nucleotide sequence: TGTGCCAGTGGGCCTGAAGCTTTCTTT. This encodes CASGPEAFF.

A few counts support this clonotype. This chain connects TRBV28 to TRBJ1-2; D is undetermined. This CDR3 is built from 14 residues. Germline V gives CDR1 MDHEN, CDR2 SYDVKM. With 1 base removed from V and 4 bases from J, the gap between germline ends came to 10 bases. The CDR3 is CASSLSGVFYGYTF. The CDR3 coding sequence is TGTGCCAGCAGTTTATCGGGAGTCTTCTATGGCTACACCTTC.

This clonotype has ten or more counts. The chain uses TRBV20-1 and TRBJ2-3, with D maybe TRBD1 (6 bases). With 2 bases removed from V and 1 base from J, the gap between germline ends came to 10 bases. This CDR3 is 14 amino acids long. CDR1 DFQATT and CDR2 SNEGSKA come from the germline V gene (reference sequence). CDR3 residues: CSARPRQGTDTQYF. Written as DNA, the CDR3 is TGCAGTGCTAGACCTCGACAGGGCACAGATACGCAGTATTTT.

This clonotype was detected ten times or more. V and J are TRBV3-1 and TRBJ2-5; D unclear. V was trimmed by 0 bases and J by 7 bases, leaving 9 bases between them. Germline CDR1 and CDR2: LGHDT and YNNKEL (reference sequence). This CDR3 contains 13 residues. CDR3 amino acids: CASSQDLLGTQYF. The CDR3 bases are TGTGCCAGCAGCCAAGATCTCCTCGGGACCCAGTACTTC.

The chain joins TRBV7-2 to TRBJ2-5, with 10 positions matching TRBD1. Germline CDR1 is SGHTA and CDR2 is FQGNSA. With 6 bases clipped from V and 4 bases from J, the junction kept 5 bases outside the gene matches. This CDR3 has 14 residues. CDR3 loop: CASSLDRGGETQYF. CDR3 nucleotides: TGTGCCAGCAGTTTGGACAGGGGGGGAGAGACCCAGTACTTC.